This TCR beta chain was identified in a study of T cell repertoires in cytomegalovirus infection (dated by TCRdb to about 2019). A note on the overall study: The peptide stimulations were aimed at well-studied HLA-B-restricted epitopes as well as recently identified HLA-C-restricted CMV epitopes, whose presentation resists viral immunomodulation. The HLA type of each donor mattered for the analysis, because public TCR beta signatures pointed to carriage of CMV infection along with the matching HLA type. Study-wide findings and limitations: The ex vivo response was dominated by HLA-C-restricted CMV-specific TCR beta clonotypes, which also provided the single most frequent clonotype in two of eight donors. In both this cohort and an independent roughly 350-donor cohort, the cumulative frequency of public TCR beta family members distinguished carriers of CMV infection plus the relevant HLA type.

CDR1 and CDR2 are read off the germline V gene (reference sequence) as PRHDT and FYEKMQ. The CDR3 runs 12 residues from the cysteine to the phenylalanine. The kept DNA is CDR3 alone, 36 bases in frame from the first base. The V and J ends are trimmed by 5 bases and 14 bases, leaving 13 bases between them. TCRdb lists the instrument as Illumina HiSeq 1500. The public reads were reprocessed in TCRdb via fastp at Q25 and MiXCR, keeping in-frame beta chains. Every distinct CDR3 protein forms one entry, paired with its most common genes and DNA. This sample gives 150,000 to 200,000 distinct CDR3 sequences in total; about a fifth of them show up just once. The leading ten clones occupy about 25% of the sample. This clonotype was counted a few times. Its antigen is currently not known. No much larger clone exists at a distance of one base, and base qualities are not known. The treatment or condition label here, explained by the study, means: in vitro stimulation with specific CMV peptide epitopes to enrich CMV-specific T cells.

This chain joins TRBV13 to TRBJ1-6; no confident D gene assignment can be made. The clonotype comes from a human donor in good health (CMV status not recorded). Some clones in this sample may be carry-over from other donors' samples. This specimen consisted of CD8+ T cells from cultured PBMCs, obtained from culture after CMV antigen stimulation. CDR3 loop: CASSAGPETLHF. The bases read TGTGCCAGCAGCGCCGGCCCTGAAACCCTCCACTTT.